The 17 T cell receptor beta chains reported below all come from one sample, sequenced in a study of cytomegalovirus exposure and HLA in healthy donors. The assay was immunoSEQ multiplex PCR, and TCRdb's table has in-frame clones only and misses some. The sample includes more than 95,000 clones, approximately 88% of them seen just once. Material for sequencing was PBMCs. The receptors come from a woman aged 18-29 years in good health and CMV-seronegative.

The chain joins TRBV2 to TRBJ2-2; the match to TRBD1 covers 8 bases. V lost 5 bases to trimming and J lost 7 bases; unmatched junction nucleotides: 9. The CDR3 is 15 residues long. Germline V CDR1 and CDR2: SNHLY, FYNNEI. The CDR3 DNA reads as TGTGCCAGCAGTCTATTGGACAGGGACCACGGGGAGCTGTTTTTT. This translates into CASSLLDRDHGELFF.

This chain connects TRBV19 to TRBJ1-4; 7 bases are shared with TRBD1. CDR1 LNHDA and CDR2 SQIVND come from the germline V gene (reference sequence). This CDR3 contains 16 residues. The V segment lost 5 bases and the J segment 8 bases; nucleotides outside the gene matches: 14. The CDR3 sequence is CASSPLGEGGREKLFF. The CDR3 region has the DNA TGTGCCAGTAGTCCACTAGGAGAAGGGGGCAGGGAAAAACTGTTTTTT.

The rearrangement joins TRBV7-8 to TRBJ2-7, with 11 bases fitting TRBD2. The CDR3 consists of 15 residues. With 7 bases clipped from V and 5 bases from J, the junction kept 10 bases outside the gene matches. Germline CDR1 reads SGHVS; CDR2 reads FQNEAQ. CDR3 in DNA: TGTGCCAGCAACACCCAACTAGCGGGAGCCAACGAGCAGTACTTC. Translating it yields CASNTQLAGANEQYF. The complete variable domain, with remaining parts taken from reference TRBV7-8 and TRBJ2-7, reads GAGVSQSPRYKVAKRGQDVALRCDPISGHVSLFWYQQALGQGPEFLTYFQNEAQLDKSGLPSDRFFAERPEGSVSTLKIQRTQQEDSAVYLCASNTQLAGANEQYFGPGTRLTVT.

V usage is TRBV2 and J usage is TRBJ1-4; 10 bases are shared with TRBD1. The junction had 9 bases not matched to a gene; V was cut back by 0 bases and J by 8 bases. This CDR3 has 17 amino acids. CDR1 and CDR2 (germline): SNHLY, FYNNEI. DNA of the CDR3: TGTGCCAGCAGTGAAGCGCGGACAGGGGGTCGGCGGGAAAAACTGTTTTTT. As protein: CASSEARTGGRREKLFF.

The chain employs TRBV19 and TRBJ2-7, with a tentative D call TRBD1 (6 bases). Germline assignment: CDR1 LNHDA and CDR2 SQIVND (reference sequence). The CDR3 has 14 residues. V was pared by 3 bases and J by 5 bases, with 14 bases between. The DNA for the CDR3 is TGTGCCAGTAGTATTACGGCAGGGGTCCACGAGCAGTACTTC. This sequence encodes CASSITAGVHEQYF.

This clone was seen once. The chain carries TRBV4-1 and TRBJ1-5, with a possible D match to TRBD1 (5 bases). Trimming removed 4 bases from V and 3 bases from J, with 10 bases in between. Germline CDR1 MGHRA, CDR2 YSYEKL. This CDR3 has 14 amino acids. As DNA, the CDR3 is TGCGCCAGCAGCCTCGGGGGATTCAATCAGCCCCAGCATTTT. Protein: CASSLGGFNQPQHF.

The rearrangement uses TRBV5-1 and TRBJ2-1; the match to TRBD1 covers 11 bases. After removal of 6 bases from V and 4 bases from J, the junction contained 6 bases not matched to a gene. The length of the CDR3 is 15 residues. The germline V gene has CDR1 SGHRS and CDR2 YFSETQ. The CDR3 coding sequence is TGCGCCAGCAACCCCGGGACAGGGGGTTACAATGAGCAGTTCTTC. Protein sequence: CASNPGTGGYNEQFF.

The CDR3 reads CASSFLAGGSRINEQFF. CDR3 coding DNA: TGCGCCAGCAGCTTTTTAGCGGGAGGATCTAGAATTAATGAGCAGTTCTTC. The chain has TRBV5-1 and TRBJ2-1; TRBD2 matches at 10 bases. The length of the CDR3 is 17 residues. Germline V gene lookup returns CDR1 SGHRS and CDR2 YFSETQ. The V segment lost 2 bases and the J segment 7 bases; nucleotides outside the gene matches: 12. Together with reference TRBV5-1 and TRBJ2-1, the CDR3 gives the full variable domain: KAGVTQTPRYLIKTRGQQVTLSCSPISGHRSVSWYQQTPGQGLQFLFEYFSETQRNKGNFPGRFSGRQFSNSRSEMNVSTLELGDSALYLCASSFLAGGSRINEQFFGPGTRLTVL.

This clone was detected once. This rearrangement joins TRBV27 to TRBJ2-1, with D possibly matching TRBD2 (6 bases). Trimming shortened V by 1 base and J by 5 bases, and 15 bases separated the two germline ends. The CDR3 length is 16 residues. Germline loops: CDR1 MNHEY, CDR2 SMNVEV (reference sequence). The CDR3 region has the DNA TGTGCCAGCAGTTTATTTGTCGGGGGAGGAGACAATGAGCAGTTCTTC. Its protein product is CASSLFVGGGDNEQFF.

V and J are TRBV18 and TRBJ2-2; 8 bases agree with TRBD2. The CDR3 is 14 residues long. Germline loops: CDR1 KGHSH, CDR2 LQKENI. J gave up 5 bases and V 2 bases, and 1 base lay outside the gene matches. The DNA for the CDR3 is TGTGCCAGCTCACCAGAGCGGGGGACCGGGGAGCTGTTTTTT. Translated: CASSPERGTGELFF.

The chain couples TRBV7-9 to TRBJ2-1; D uncertain. The CDR3 sequence is 14 residues long. Germline V lookup: CDR1 SEHNR, CDR2 FQNEAQ (reference sequence). The V gene lost 1 base and the J gene lost 9 bases, with 13 bases spanning the gap. CDR3 protein: CASSLEAELGEQFF. The CDR3 DNA sequence: TGTGCCAGCAGCTTAGAGGCGGAATTGGGTGAGCAGTTCTTC.

The chain combines TRBV11-2 with TRBJ1-5; TRBD1 matches 7 bases. J gave up 4 bases and V 5 bases, and 5 bases lay outside the gene matches. Looked up from germline, CDR1 is SGHAT and CDR2 is FQNNGV. The CDR3 loop spans 14 amino acids. CDR3 sequence reads: CASSPNRGNQPQHF. CDR3 DNA sequence: TGTGCCAGCAGCCCTAACAGGGGAAATCAGCCCCAGCATTTT.

This clone was recorded once. V and J are TRBV5-4 and TRBJ2-5, with D possibly being TRBD2 (6 bases). The CDR3 length is 16 residues. Trimming took off 5 bases at V and 5 bases at J, with 22 bases between the two ends. Germline V lookup: CDR1 SGHNT, CDR2 YYREEE (reference sequence). The CDR3 DNA reads as TGTGCCAGCAGTCGTCCGGGGGAGACAACGGGGGAGACCCAGTACTTC. It translates to CASSRPGETTGETQYF.

The sample holds one count of this clone. The CDR3 nucleotides are TGCGCCAGCAGCCGGGTGGGAGGGGTAAATCAGCCCCAGCATTTT. Protein product: CASSRVGGVNQPQHF. The V and J genes are TRBV4-1 and TRBJ1-5; D possibly corresponds to TRBD1 (5 bases). The length of the CDR3 is 15 residues. From germline, CDR1 is MGHRA and CDR2 YSYEKL. Trimming shortened V by 4 bases and J by 4 bases, and 14 bases separated the two germline ends.

The chain joins TRBV7-2 to TRBJ2-7, with a possible D match to TRBD2 (5 bases). The CDR3 is made up of 15 amino acids. CDR1 is SGHTA and CDR2 is FQGNSA in the germline V gene. Trimming cost V 2 bases and J 6 bases, with 17 bases left between them. The CDR3: CASSLLMVRGFEQYF. The CDR3 DNA sequence: TGTGCCAGCAGCTTATTAATGGTCCGCGGGTTCGAGCAGTACTTC.

This chain connects TRBV10-3 to TRBJ2-7; D might be TRBD2 (6 bases). The V end lost 1 base, the J end lost 0 bases, and 16 bases lay between the germline ends. The CDR3 sequence is 17 residues long. Germline V CDR1 and CDR2: ENHRY, SYGVKD. The CDR3 here is CAISEWGGGRRSYEQYF. The CDR3 region has the DNA TGTGCCATCAGTGAGTGGGGAGGCGGGCGGCGCTCCTACGAGCAGTACTTC.

The chain joins TRBV13 to TRBJ2-7, with D uncertain. The V gene lost 2 bases and the J gene lost 7 bases, with 12 bases spanning the gap. Germline V lookup: CDR1 PRHDT, CDR2 FYEKMQ (reference sequence). This CDR3 comprises 13 residues. DNA for the CDR3: TGTGCCAGCAGCTTATCGTCCCGCGGAGAGCAGTACTTC. This encodes CASSLSSRGEQYF.